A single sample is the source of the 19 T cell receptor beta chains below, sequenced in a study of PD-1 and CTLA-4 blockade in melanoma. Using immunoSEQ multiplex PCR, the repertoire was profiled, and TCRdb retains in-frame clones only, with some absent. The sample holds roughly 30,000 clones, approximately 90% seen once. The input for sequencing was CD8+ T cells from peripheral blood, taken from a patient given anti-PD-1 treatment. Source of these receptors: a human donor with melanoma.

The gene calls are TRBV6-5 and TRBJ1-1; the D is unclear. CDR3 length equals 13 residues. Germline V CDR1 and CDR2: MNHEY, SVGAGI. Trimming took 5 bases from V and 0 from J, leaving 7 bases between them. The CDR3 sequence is CASSPLLNTEAFF. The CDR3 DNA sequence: TGTGCCAGCAGTCCCCTATTGAACACTGAAGCTTTCTTT.

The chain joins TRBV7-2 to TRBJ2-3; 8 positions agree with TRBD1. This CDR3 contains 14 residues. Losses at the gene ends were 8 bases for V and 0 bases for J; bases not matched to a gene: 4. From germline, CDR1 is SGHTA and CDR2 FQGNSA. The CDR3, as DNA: TGTGCCAGCTTGGGACAGGATAGCACAGATACGCAGTATTTT. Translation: CASLGQDSTDTQYF.

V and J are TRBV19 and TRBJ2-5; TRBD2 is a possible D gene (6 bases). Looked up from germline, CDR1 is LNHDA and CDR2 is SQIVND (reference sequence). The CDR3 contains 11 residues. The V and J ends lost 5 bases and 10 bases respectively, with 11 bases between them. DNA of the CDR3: TGTGCCAGTAGTCTTGGAGGGATCCAGTACTTC. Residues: CASSLGGIQYF.

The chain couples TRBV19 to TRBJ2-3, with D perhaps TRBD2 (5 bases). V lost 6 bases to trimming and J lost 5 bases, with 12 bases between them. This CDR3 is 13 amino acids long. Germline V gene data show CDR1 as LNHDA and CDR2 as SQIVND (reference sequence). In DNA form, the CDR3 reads TGTGCCAGTAGCCTAACAGCGGAAGATACGCAGTATTTT. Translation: CASSLTAEDTQYF.

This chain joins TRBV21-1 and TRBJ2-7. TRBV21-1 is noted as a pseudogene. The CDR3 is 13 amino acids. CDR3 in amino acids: CASSKEVIDEQYF. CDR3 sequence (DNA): TGTGCCAGCAGCAAAGAGGTCATAGACGAGCAGTACTTC.

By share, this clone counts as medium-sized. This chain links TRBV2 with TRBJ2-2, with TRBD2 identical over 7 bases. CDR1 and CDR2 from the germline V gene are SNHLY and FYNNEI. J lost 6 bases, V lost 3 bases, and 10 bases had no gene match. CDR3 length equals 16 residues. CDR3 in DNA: TGTGCCAGCAGTGATCCGGTCACTAGCGACCCCGGGGAGCTGTTTTTT. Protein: CASSDPVTSDPGELFF.

The CDR3 DNA sequence: TGTGCCAGCAGTACGGGGGACGATGAAAAACTGTTTTTT. Translating it yields CASSTGDDEKLFF. The chain recombines TRBV12-3 or TRBV12-4 with TRBJ1-4; tentatively, D is TRBD1 (5 bases). This CDR3 contains 13 residues. The V end lost 5 bases, the J end lost 6 bases, and 10 bases lay between the germline ends.

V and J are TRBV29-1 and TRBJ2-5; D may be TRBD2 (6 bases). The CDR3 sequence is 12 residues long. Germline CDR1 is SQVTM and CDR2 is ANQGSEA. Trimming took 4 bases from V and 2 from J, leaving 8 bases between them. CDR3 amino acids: CSVVLAQETQYF. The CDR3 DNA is TGCAGCGTTGTACTAGCTCAAGAGACCCAGTACTTC.

The CDR3 spells CASSHYWGAGETQYF. CDR3 sequence (DNA): TGTGCCAGCAGCCACTATTGGGGGGCCGGGGAGACCCAGTACTTC. V and J are TRBV7-6 and TRBJ2-5, with D perhaps TRBD1 or TRBD2 (6 bases each). Germline lookup yields CDR1 SGHVS and CDR2 FNYEAQ. V lost 5 bases, J lost 5 bases, and 18 bases lay in between. The length of the CDR3 is 15 residues.

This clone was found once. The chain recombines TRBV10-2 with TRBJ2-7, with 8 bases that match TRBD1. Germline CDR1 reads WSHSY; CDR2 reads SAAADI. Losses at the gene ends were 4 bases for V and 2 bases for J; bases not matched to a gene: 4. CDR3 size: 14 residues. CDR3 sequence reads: CASSVGTGTYEQYF. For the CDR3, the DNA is TGCGCCAGCAGTGTTGGGACAGGAACCTACGAGCAGTACTTC.

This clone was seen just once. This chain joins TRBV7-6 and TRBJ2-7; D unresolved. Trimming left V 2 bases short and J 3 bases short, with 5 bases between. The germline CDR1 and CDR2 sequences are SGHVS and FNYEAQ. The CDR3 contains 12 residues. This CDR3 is CASSLLGYEQYF. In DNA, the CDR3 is TGTGCCAGCAGCTTATTGGGCTACGAGCAGTACTTC.

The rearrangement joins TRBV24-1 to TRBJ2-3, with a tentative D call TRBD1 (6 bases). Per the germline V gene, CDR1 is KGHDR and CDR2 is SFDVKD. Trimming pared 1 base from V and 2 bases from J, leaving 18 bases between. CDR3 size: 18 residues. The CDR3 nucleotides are TGTGCCACCAGTGATTTTGTGCCAGGGGTAGGGGCCACAGATACGCAGTATTTT. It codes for CATSDFVPGVGATDTQYF.

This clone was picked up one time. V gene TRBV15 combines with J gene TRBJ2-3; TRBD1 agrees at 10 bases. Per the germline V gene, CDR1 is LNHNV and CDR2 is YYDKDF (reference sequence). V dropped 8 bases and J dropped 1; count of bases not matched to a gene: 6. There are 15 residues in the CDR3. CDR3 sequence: CATGQGEEGTDTQYF. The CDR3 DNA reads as TGTGCCACCGGACAGGGGGAGGAAGGCACAGATACGCAGTATTTT.

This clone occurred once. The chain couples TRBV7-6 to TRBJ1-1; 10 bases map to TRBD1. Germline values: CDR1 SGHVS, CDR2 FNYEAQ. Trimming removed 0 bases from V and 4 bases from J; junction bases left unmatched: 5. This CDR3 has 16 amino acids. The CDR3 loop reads CASSLADRGLVTEAFF. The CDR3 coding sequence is TGTGCCAGCAGCTTAGCTGACAGGGGGCTTGTCACTGAAGCTTTCTTT.

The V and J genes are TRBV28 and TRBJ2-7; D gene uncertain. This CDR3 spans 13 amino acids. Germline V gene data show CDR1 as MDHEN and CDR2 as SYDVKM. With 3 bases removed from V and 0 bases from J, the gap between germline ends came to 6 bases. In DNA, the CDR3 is TGTGCCAGCAGTTTGGTTCCCTCCTACGAGCAGTACTTC. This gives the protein CASSLVPSYEQYF.

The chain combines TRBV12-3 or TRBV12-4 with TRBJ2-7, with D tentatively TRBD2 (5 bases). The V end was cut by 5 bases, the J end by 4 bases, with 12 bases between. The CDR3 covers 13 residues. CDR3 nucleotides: TGTGCCAGCAGTCCCCCGGGAACTTACGAGCAGTACTTC. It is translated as CASSPPGTYEQYF.

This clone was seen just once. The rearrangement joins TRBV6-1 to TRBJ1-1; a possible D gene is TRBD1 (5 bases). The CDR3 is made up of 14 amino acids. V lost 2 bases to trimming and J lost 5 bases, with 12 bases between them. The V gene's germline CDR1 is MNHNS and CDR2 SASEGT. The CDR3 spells CASSEKGEWTEAFF. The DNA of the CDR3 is TGTGCCAGCAGTGAAAAAGGGGAGTGGACTGAAGCTTTCTTT.

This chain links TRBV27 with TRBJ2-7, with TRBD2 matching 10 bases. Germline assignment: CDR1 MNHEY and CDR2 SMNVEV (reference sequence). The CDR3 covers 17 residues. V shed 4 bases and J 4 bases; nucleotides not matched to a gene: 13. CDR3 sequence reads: CASSSYSSGRAGYEQYF. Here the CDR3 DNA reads TGTGCCAGCAGTTCTTACTCGAGCGGGAGGGCCGGGTACGAGCAGTACTTC.

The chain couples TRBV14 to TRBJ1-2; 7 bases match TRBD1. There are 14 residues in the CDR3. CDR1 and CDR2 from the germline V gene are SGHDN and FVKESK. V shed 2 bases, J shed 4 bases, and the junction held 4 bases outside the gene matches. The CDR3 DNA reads TGTGCCAGCAGCCAATCATCAGGGGGCTATGGCTACACCTTC. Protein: CASSQSSGGYGYTF.